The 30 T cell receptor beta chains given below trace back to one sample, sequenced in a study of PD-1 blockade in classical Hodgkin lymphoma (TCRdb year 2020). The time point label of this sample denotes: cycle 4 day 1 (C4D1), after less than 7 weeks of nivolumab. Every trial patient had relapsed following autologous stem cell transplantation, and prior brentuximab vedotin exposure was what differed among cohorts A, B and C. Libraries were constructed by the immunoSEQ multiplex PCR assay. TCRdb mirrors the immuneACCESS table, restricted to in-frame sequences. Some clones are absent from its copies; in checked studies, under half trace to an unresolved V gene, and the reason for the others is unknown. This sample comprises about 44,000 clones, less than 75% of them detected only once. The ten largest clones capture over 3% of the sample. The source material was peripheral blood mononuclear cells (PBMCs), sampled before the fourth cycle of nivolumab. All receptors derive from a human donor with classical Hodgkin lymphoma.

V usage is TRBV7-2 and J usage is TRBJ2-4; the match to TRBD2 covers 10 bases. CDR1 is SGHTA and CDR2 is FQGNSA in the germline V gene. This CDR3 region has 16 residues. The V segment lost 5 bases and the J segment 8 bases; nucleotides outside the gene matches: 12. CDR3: CASSPGLAAPRDIQYF. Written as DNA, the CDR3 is TGTGCCAGCAGCCCTGGACTAGCGGCGCCGAGAGACATTCAGTACTTC.

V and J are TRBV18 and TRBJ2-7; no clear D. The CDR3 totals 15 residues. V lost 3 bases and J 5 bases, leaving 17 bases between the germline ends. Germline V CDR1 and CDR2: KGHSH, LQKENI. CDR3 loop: CASSPSPPGANEQYF. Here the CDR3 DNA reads TGTGCCAGCTCACCGTCCCCCCCAGGCGCGAACGAGCAGTACTTC.

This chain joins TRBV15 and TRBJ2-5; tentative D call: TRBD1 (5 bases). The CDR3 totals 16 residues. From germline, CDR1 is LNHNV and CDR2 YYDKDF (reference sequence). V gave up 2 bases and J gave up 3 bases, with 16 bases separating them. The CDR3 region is CATSRQTFLGEETQYF. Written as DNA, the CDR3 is TGTGCCACCAGCAGACAAACATTCCTAGGGGAAGAGACCCAGTACTTC.

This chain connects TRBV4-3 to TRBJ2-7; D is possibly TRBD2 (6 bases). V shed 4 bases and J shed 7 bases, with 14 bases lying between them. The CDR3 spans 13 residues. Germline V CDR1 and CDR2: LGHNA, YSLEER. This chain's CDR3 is CASSLVRGSEQYF. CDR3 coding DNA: TGCGCCAGCAGCCTCGTACGGGGGAGTGAGCAGTACTTC.

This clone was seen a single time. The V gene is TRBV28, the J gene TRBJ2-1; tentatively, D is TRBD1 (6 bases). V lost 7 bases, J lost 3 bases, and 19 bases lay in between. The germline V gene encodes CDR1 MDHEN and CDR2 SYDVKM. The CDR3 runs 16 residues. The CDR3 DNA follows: TGTGCCAGCAACCGGGACACCTCGGGAATCTACAATGAGCAGTTCTTC. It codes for CASNRDTSGIYNEQFF.

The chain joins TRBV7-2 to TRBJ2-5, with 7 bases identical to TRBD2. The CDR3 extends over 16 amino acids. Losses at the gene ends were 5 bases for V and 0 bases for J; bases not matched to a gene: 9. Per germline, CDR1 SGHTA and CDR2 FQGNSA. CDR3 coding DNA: TGTGCCAGCAGCGGACTCGGGAGGCCAAACCAAGAGACCCAGTACTTC. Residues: CASSGLGRPNQETQYF.

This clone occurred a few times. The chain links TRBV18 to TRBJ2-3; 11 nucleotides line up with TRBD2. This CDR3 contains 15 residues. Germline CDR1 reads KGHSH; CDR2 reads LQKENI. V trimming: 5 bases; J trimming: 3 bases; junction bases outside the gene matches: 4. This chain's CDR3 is CASSTLAGETDTQYF. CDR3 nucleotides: TGTGCCAGCTCAACACTAGCGGGAGAGACAGATACGCAGTATTTT.

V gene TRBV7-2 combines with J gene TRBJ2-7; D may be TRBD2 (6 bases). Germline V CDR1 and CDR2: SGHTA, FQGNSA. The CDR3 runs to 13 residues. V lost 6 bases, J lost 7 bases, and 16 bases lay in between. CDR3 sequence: CASSPGVYGEQYF. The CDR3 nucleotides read TGTGCCAGCAGTCCGGGGGTCTATGGAGAGCAGTACTTC.

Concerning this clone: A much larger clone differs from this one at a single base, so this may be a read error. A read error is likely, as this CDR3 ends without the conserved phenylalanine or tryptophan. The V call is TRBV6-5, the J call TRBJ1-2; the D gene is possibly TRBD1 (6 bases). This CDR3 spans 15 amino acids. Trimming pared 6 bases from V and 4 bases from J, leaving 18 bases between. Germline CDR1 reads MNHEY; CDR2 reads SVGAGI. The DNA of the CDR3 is TGTGCCAGCAGCAATCGACAGACAGGATCCTATGGCTACACCCTC. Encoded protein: CASSNRQTGSYGYTL.

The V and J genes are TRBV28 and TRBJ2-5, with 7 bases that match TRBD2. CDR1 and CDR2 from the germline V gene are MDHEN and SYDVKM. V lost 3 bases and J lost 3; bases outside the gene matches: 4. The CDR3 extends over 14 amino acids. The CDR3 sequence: CASSLGGSEETQYF. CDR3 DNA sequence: TGTGCCAGCAGTTTGGGGGGGAGCGAAGAGACCCAGTACTTC.

CDR3 sequence: CASSLETSGTYEQYF. Here the CDR3 DNA reads TGTGCCAGCAGCTTAGAGACTAGCGGCACCTACGAGCAGTACTTC. The chain carries TRBV7-9 and TRBJ2-7; TRBD2 agrees at 9 bases. CDR3 size: 15 residues. V shed 1 base, J shed 2 bases, and the junction held 3 bases outside the gene matches. Germline V gene lookup returns CDR1 SEHNR and CDR2 FQNEAQ (reference sequence).

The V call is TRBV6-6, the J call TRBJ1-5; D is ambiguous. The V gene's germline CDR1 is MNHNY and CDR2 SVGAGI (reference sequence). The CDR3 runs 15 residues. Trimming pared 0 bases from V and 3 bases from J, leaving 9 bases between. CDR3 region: CASSYSAGNNQPQHF. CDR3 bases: TGTGCCAGCAGTTACTCGGCAGGTAACAATCAGCCCCAGCATTTT.

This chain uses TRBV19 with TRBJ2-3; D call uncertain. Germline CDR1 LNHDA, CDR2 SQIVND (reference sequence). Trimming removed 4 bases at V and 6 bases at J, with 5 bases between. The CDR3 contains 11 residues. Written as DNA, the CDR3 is TGTGCCAGTAGTACCCGGGATACGCAGTATTTT. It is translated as CASSTRDTQYF.

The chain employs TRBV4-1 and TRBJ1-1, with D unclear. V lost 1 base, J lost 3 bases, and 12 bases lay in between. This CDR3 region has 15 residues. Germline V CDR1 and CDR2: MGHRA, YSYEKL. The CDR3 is CASSQGGQPDTEAFF. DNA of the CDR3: TGCGCCAGCAGCCAAGGCGGGCAGCCTGACACTGAAGCTTTCTTT.

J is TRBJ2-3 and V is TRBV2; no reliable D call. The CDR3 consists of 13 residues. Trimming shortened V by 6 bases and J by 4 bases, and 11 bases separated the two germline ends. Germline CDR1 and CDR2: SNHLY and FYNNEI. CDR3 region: CASSSDFPDTQYF. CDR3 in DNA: TGTGCCAGCAGCTCCGACTTTCCAGATACGCAGTATTTT. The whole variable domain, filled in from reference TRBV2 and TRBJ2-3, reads EPEVTQTPSHQVTQMGQEVILRCVPISNHLYFYWYRQILGQKVEFLVSFYNNEISEKSEIFDDQFSVERPDGSNFTLKIRSTKLEDSAMYFCASSSDFPDTQYFGPGTRLTVL.

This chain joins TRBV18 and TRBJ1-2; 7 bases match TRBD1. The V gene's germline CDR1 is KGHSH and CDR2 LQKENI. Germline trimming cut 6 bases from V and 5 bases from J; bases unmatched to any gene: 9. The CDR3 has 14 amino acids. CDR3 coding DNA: TGTGCCAGCTCCGTGACAGGGATCGAGTATGGCTACACCTTC. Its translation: CASSVTGIEYGYTF.

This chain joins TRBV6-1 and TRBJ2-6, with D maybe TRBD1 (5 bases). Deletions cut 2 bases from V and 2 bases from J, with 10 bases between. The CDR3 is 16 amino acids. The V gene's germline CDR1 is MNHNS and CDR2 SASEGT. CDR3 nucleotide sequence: TGTGCCAGCAGTGAATTGGCAGGGACTGGGGCCAACGTCCTGACTTTC. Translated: CASSELAGTGANVLTF.

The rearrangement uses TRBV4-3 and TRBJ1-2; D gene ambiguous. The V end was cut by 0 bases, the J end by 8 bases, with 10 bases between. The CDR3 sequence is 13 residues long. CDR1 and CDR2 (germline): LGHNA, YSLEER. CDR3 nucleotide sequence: TGCGCCAGCAGCCAAGATCGAGGTCGAGGCTACACCTTC. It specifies CASSQDRGRGYTF.

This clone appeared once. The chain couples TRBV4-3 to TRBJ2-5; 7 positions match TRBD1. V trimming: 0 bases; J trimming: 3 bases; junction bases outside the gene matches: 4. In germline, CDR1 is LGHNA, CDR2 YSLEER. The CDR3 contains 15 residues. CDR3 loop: CASSQDWTGKETQYF. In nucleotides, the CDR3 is TGCGCCAGCAGCCAAGATTGGACAGGCAAAGAGACCCAGTACTTC.

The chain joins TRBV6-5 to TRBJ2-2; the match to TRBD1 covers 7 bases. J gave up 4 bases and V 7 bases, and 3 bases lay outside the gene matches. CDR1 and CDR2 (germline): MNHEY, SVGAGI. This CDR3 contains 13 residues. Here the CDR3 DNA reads TGTGCCAGCAAGACAGGGAGCACCGGGGAGCTGTTTTTT. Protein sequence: CASKTGSTGELFF.

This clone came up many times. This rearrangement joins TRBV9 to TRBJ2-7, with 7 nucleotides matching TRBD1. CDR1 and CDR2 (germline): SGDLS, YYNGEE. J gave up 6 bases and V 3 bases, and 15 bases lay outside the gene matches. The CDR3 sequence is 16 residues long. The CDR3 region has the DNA TGTGCCAGCAGCGCCAGTCCATCCCCGACAGGGTCCGAGCAGTACTTC. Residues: CASSASPSPTGSEQYF.

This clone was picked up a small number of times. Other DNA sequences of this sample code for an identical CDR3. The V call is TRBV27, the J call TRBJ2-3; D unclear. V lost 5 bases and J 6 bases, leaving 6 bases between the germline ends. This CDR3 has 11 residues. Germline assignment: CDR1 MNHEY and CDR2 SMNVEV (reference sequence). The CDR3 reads CASSKADTQYF. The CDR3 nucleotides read TGTGCCAGCAGTAAAGCGGATACGCAGTATTTT.

CDR3 sequence reads: CASSIGGRSEQYF. The CDR3 DNA is TGTGCCAGTAGTATAGGAGGACGTAGCGAGCAGTACTTC. The gene calls are TRBV19 and TRBJ2-7; D uncertain. CDR1 and CDR2 (germline): LNHDA, SQIVND (reference sequence). Trimming removed 1 base from V and 6 bases from J, with 10 bases in between. The CDR3 spans 13 residues.

CDR3 sequence reads: CASRRDRDEQYF. The CDR3 region has the DNA TGCGCCAGCAGGCGGGACAGGGACGAGCAGTACTTC. The chain carries TRBV5-1 and TRBJ2-7; 9 nucleotides match TRBD1. Trimming took 5 bases from V and 5 from J; bases not matched to a gene: 2. This CDR3 has 12 amino acids. Germline V gene sequence: CDR1 SGHRS, CDR2 YFSETQ. Combining the CDR3 with reference TRBV5-1 and TRBJ2-7 gives the whole variable domain KAGVTQTPRYLIKTRGQQVTLSCSPISGHRSVSWYQQTPGQGLQFLFEYFSETQRNKGNFPGRFSGRQFSNSRSEMNVSTLELGDSALYLCASRRDRDEQYFGPGTRLTVT.

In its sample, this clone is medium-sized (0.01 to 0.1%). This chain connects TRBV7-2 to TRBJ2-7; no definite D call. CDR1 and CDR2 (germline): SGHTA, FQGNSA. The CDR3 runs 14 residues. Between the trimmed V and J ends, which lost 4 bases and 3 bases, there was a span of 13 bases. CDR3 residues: CASSSVSLGYEQYF. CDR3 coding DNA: TGTGCCAGCAGCTCCGTCTCCCTGGGCTACGAGCAGTACTTC.

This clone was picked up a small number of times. The CDR3 sequence: CATVETGGANYGYTF. As DNA, the CDR3 is TGTGCCACCGTCGAGACAGGGGGAGCAAACTATGGCTACACCTTC. V gene TRBV10-3 combines with J gene TRBJ1-2; 9 nucleotides line up with TRBD1. From germline, CDR1 is ENHRY and CDR2 SYGVKD. V lost 10 bases to trimming and J lost 2 bases; unmatched junction nucleotides: 11. This CDR3 has 15 amino acids.

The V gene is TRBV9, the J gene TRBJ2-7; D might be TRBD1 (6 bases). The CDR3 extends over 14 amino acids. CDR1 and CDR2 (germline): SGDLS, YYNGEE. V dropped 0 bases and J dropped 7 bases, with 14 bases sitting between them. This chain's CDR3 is CASSVASRGKEQYF. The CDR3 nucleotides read TGTGCCAGCAGCGTAGCTTCCAGGGGCAAGGAGCAGTACTTC.

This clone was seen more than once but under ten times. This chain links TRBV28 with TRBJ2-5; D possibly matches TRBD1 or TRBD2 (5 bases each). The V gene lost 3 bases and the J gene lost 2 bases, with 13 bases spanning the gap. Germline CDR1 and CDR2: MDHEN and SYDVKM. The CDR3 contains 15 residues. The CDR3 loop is CASSFNGAAQETQYF. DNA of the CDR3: TGTGCCAGCAGTTTTAACGGGGCAGCTCAAGAGACCCAGTACTTC.

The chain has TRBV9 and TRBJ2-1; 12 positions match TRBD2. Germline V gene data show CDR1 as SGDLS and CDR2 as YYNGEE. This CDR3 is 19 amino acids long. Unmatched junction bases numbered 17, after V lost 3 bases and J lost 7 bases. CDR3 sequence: CASSGPSGGVQPTNNEQFF. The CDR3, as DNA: TGTGCCAGCAGCGGACCTAGCGGGGGGGTCCAGCCCACCAATAATGAGCAGTTCTTC.

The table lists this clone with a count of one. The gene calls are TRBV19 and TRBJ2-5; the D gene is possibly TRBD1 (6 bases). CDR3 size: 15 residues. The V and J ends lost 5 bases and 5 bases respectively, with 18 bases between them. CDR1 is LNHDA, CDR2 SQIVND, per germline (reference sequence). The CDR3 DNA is TGTGCCAGTAGTGTAGGCGACAGGTCCGTGGAGACCCAGTACTTC. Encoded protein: CASSVGDRSVETQYF.